The 21 T cell receptor beta chains presented below share a single source sample, sequenced in a study of regulatory T cells in long-lasting Graves disease. The time point denotes: newly diagnosed GD, antithyroid drugs for less than 3 months. Generation of the TCR library employed RNA extracted from PBMCs. In building TCR beta libraries, iRepertoire HTBI primers were used together with Arm-PCR of CDR3 regions. Via MiXCR, TCRdb re-called the multiplex PCR reads, giving one row per CDR3 protein. The sample carries hundreds of thousands of distinct CDR3 sequences, 16% recorded once. The same sample was also studied in work on T cells in Graves' hyperthyroidism and ophthalmopathy.

The source was peripheral blood mononuclear cells (PBMCs), collected at new diagnosis, from a patient treated with antithyroid drugs. These receptor sequences come from a woman aged 30 to 39 with Graves disease.

As concerns this clonotype: One end of the junction does not line up with germline, which may come from a read error. This chain joins TRBV7-2 and TRBJ2-2, with 7 bases identical to TRBD2. Germline assignment: CDR1 SGHTA and CDR2 FQGNSA. This CDR3 comprises 15 residues. In DNA form, the CDR3 reads TGTGTCAGCAGCTTCGTGGGAGGGCACACCGGGGAGCTGTTTTTT. It encodes CVSSFVGGHTGELFF. The whole variable domain, remainder taken from reference TRBV7-2 and TRBJ2-2, is GAGVSQSPSNKVTEKGKDVELRCDPISGHTALYWYRQSLGQGLEFLIYFQGNSAPDKSGLPSDRFSAERTGGSVSTLTIQRTQQEDSAVYLCVSSFVGGHTGELFFGEGSRLTVL.

This clonotype was counted at least ten times. The CDR3 DNA follows: TGTGCCAGCAGCGGGTCCTATAATTCACCCCTCCACTTT. This translates into CASSGSYNSPLHF. This chain links TRBV2 with TRBJ1-6; no reliable D call. The length of the CDR3 is 13 residues. CDR1 is SNHLY, CDR2 FYNNEI, per germline. Trimming took 6 bases from V and 1 from J, leaving 4 bases between them.

As to this clonotype: Germline and junction disagree at one end, which may indicate a read error. This chain uses TRBV6-2 or TRBV6-3 with TRBJ2-1, with D possibly TRBD2 on 6 matching bases. This CDR3 has 14 residues. Germline V gene lookup returns CDR1 MNHEY and CDR2 SVGEGT. In DNA, the CDR3 is TGTGCCACCAAACGGGACTCCGATGGAAATGAGCGGTTCTTC. Translated, it gives CATKRDSDGNERFF.

The chain employs TRBV2 and TRBJ2-2; D uncertain. With 2 bases removed from V and 4 bases from J, the gap between germline ends came to 11 bases. Germline CDR1 and CDR2: SNHLY and FYNNEI. The CDR3 sequence is 15 residues long. In nucleotides, the CDR3 is TGTGCCAGCAGTGAACCTGGGGATGCCACCGGGGAGCTGTTTTTT. It specifies CASSEPGDATGELFF.

The CDR3 DNA sequence: TGTGCCACCAGTGAGCTTTTCAGCAATCAGCCCCAGCATTTT. Its protein product is CATSELFSNQPQHF. The chain recombines TRBV24-1 with TRBJ1-5; D is ambiguous. Trimming took 4 bases from V and 1 from J, leaving 7 bases between them. This CDR3 region has 14 residues. Germline assignment: CDR1 KGHDR and CDR2 SFDVKD.

This clonotype has just one count. A much larger clone is a single base away; this may be a read error. The conserved phenylalanine or tryptophan normally closing the CDR3 is absent here, so this likely arose from a read error. This chain connects TRBV20-1 to TRBJ2-3; either TRBD1 or TRBD2 may fit D (5 bases each). The germline CDR1 and CDR2 sequences are DFQATT and SNEGSKA (reference sequence). The CDR3 has 15 residues. V was trimmed by 2 bases and J by 6 bases, leaving 18 bases between them. CDR3 sequence (DNA): TGCAGTGCTAGACACCCGAACCAGGGAGTGGATACGCAGTATATT. It encodes CSARHPNQGVDTQYI.

This chain connects TRBV11-2 to TRBJ2-3, with D possibly matching TRBD1 (5 bases). Germline loops: CDR1 SGHAT, CDR2 FQNNGV. V was clipped by 9 bases and J by 5 bases, with 18 bases between them. CDR3 length: 14 residues. The CDR3 DNA is TGTGCCAGTCTGTCGGCAGGGAATAGAGATACGCAGTATTTT. Protein product: CASLSAGNRDTQYF.

This clonotype was detected a few times. A junction end diverges from the germline sequence, so it may reflect a read error. The V call is TRBV5-1, the J call TRBJ2-4, with 9 positions matching TRBD1. CDR3 length: 11 amino acids. Germline assignment: CDR1 SGHRS and CDR2 YFSETQ. The DNA for the CDR3 is TGCGCCACCCCCTCTTGGGACAGGGAGTCCTTC. Amino acid sequence: CATPSWDRESF.

Of note for this clonotype: This may be a read error, as it is one base from a much larger clone. The conserved closing phenylalanine or tryptophan is absent in this CDR3, likely reflecting a read error. The rearrangement joins TRBV6-1 to TRBJ1-3; tentatively, D is TRBD1 (5 bases). V was shortened by 6 bases and J by 3 bases, with 9 bases between the two germline ends. The CDR3 is 13 amino acids. CDR1 and CDR2 from the germline V gene are MNHNS and SASEGT. The CDR3 coding sequence is TGTGCCAGCAGCAGGGAAAATGGAAACACCATATATTCT. This codes for CASSRENGNTIYS.

The rearrangement links TRBV5-1 to TRBJ1-4, with D possibly matching TRBD1 (5 bases). This CDR3 has 16 amino acids. Germline-derived CDR1 and CDR2 are SGHRS and YFSETQ. Trimming shortened V by 4 bases and J by 4 bases, and 17 bases separated the two germline ends. CDR3 in DNA: TGCGCCAGCAGCCCACGGGGCTCCGGCGTTAATGAAAAACTGTTTTTT. Its translation is CASSPRGSGVNEKLFF. Together with reference TRBV5-1 and TRBJ1-4, the CDR3 gives the full variable domain: KAGVTQTPRYLIKTRGQQVTLSCSPISGHRSVSWYQQTPGQGLQFLFEYFSETQRNKGNFPGRFSGRQFSNSRSEMNVSTLELGDSALYLCASSPRGSGVNEKLFFGSGTQLSVL.

This clonotype was seen a few times. The genes are TRBV10-1 and TRBJ2-7; 7 bases are a match to TRBD1. CDR3 length: 14 amino acids. Germline V CDR1 and CDR2: WNHNN, SYGVQD (reference sequence). Trimming removed 9 bases from V and 2 bases from J; junction bases left unmatched: 10. CDR3 region: CARNEQGSPYEQYF. Written as DNA, the CDR3 is TGCGCCAGAAACGAACAGGGGTCGCCCTACGAGCAGTACTTC.

On this clonotype: A much larger clone is a single base away; this may be a read error. This sequence joins TRBV5-1 and TRBJ2-7; 7 nucleotides align to TRBD1. Germline CDR1 is SGHRS and CDR2 is YFSETQ. The CDR3 covers 14 residues. The CDR3 DNA is TGCGCCCGCAGCTTTACAGGGGACTCCTACGAGCAGTACTTC. Protein sequence: CARSFTGDSYEQYF.

The chain joins TRBV5-1 to TRBJ2-5; 9 bases are shared with TRBD1. This CDR3 has 20 residues. Germline lookup yields CDR1 SGHRS and CDR2 YFSETQ. The V gene end was trimmed by 1 base and the J gene end by 4 bases; junction bases not matched to a gene: 20. CDR3 sequence (DNA): TGCGCCAGCAGCTTGCTCCAGGACAGGGGATTCGGACGGGTTGGAGAGACCCAGTACTTC. Residues: CASSLLQDRGFGRVGETQYF.

At least ten counts were recorded for this clonotype. The chain couples TRBV7-2 to TRBJ2-1; no firm D call. Trimming removed 6 bases at V and 10 bases at J, with 13 bases between. This CDR3 has 12 residues. Germline CDR1 is SGHTA and CDR2 is FQGNSA. The CDR3 reads CASSFHSREQFF. CDR3 coding DNA: TGTGCCAGCAGTTTCCACAGTAGGGAGCAGTTCTTC.

This clonotype was observed a handful of times. The rearrangement joins TRBV4-1 to TRBJ2-1, with D perhaps matching TRBD2 (7 bases). The CDR3 length is 15 residues. Looked up from germline, CDR1 is MGHRA and CDR2 is YSYEKL. V was clipped by 2 bases and J by 7 bases, with 15 bases between them. The CDR3 nucleotides read TGCGCCAGCAGCCAAAGGACAGAGGGGGGGAATGAGCAGTTCTTC. Amino acid sequence: CASSQRTEGGNEQFF.

This clonotype appeared many times. V is TRBV29-1 and J is TRBJ1-2, with TRBD1 matching over 7 bases. The V segment lost 6 bases and the J segment 0 bases; nucleotides outside the gene matches: 7. The CDR3 totals 14 residues. CDR1 SQVTM and CDR2 ANQGSEA come from the germline V gene. The chain's CDR3 is CSVAQGQPNYGYTF. The CDR3 DNA sequence: TGCAGCGTGGCACAGGGGCAACCTAACTATGGCTACACCTTC.

The chain carries TRBV10-3 and TRBJ1-2, with TRBD1 matching 10 bases. V dropped 8 bases and J dropped 7; count of bases not matched to a gene: 16. This CDR3 is 16 amino acids long. Germline V gives CDR1 ENHRY, CDR2 SYGVKD. The CDR3, as DNA: TGTGCCATCTCGGCGGGGGGACAGGGGACGGATCGTGGCTACACCTTC. This codes for CAISAGGQGTDRGYTF.

In DNA form, the CDR3 reads TGTGCCACCAGGTGGGGTCAGGGAACCCTTCGGCACGAGCAGTACTTC. Amino acids: CATRWGQGTLRHEQYF. The chain is built from TRBV24-1 and TRBJ2-7; D may be TRBD1 (5 bases). CDR1 is KGHDR and CDR2 is SFDVKD in the germline V gene. The ends were cut back, 7 bases at V and 5 bases at J, with 23 bases in the middle. The CDR3 has 16 residues.

This clonotype was detected a few times. The genes are TRBV24-1 and TRBJ2-1; no clear D gene. CDR1 and CDR2 from the germline V gene are KGHDR and SFDVKD. V lost 7 bases and J 5 bases, leaving 5 bases between the germline ends. The CDR3 sequence is 11 residues long. CDR3 amino acids: CATRAHNEQFF. In nucleotides, the CDR3 is TGTGCCACCAGGGCCCACAATGAGCAGTTCTTC.

This clonotype was seen more than once but under ten times. V is TRBV18 and J is TRBJ1-1; a weak D match, TRBD1 (6 bases). CDR1 and CDR2 (germline): KGHSH, LQKENI. Deletions cut 4 bases from V and 4 bases from J, with 16 bases between. The CDR3 consists of 15 residues. The CDR3 loop reads CASSLRGGGGTEAFF. DNA of the CDR3: TGTGCCAGCTCACTTCGAGGGGGTGGGGGCACTGAAGCTTTCTTT.

This clonotype was observed at least ten times. The chain carries TRBV7-9 and TRBJ2-3; 8 bases are a match to TRBD1. CDR3 length: 15 amino acids. V lost 6 bases to trimming and J lost 4 bases; unmatched junction nucleotides: 9. Germline V gene lookup returns CDR1 SEHNR and CDR2 FQNEAQ (reference sequence). CDR3 DNA: TGTGCCAGCAGGGACCGGGACAGGTCTGCAGATACGCAGTATTTT. Translation: CASRDRDRSADTQYF.